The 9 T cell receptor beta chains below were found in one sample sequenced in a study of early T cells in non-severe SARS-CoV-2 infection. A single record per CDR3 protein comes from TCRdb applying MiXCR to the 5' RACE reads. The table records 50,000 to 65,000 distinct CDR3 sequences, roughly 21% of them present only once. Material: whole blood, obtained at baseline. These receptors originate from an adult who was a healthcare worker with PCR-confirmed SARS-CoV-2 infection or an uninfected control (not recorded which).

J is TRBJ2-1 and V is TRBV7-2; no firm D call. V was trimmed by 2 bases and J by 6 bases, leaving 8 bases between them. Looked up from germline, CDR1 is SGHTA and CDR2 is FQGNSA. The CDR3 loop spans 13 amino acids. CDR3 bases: TGTGCCAGCAGCTTAACCCTCGTCAATGAGCAGTTCTTC. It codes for CASSLTLVNEQFF.

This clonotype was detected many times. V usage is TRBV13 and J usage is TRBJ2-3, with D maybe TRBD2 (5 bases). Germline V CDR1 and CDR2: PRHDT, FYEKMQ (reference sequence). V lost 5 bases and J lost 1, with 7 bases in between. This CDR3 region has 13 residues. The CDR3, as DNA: TGTGCCAGCAGCCCCGGGGGCACAGATACGCAGTATTTT. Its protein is CASSPGGTDTQYF.

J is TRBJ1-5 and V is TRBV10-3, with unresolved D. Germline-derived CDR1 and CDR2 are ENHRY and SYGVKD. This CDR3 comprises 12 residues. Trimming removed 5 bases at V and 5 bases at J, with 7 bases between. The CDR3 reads CAISSQDQPQHF. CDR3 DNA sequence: TGTGCCATCAGTTCACAAGATCAGCCCCAGCATTTT.

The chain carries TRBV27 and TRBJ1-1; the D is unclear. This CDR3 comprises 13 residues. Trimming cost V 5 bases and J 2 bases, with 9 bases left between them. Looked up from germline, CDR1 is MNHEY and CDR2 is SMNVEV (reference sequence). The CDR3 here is CASSPYSNTEAFF. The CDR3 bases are TGTGCCAGCAGTCCGTATAGTAACACTGAAGCTTTCTTT.

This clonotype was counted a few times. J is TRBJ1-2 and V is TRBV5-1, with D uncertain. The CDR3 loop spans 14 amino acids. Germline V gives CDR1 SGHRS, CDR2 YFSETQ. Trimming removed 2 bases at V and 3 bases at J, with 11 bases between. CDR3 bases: TGCGCCAGCAGCTTCGCACTGGATGACTATGGCTACACCTTC. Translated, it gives CASSFALDDYGYTF.

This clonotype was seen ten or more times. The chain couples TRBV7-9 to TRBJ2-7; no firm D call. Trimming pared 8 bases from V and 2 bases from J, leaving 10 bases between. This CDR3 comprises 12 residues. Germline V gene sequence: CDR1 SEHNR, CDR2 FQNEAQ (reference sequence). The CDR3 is CASGGRTYEQYF. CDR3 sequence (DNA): TGTGCCAGCGGCGGTCGGACCTACGAGCAGTACTTC. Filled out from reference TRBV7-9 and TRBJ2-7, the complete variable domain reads DTGVSQNPRHKITKRGQNVTFRCDPISEHNRLYWYRQTLGQGPEFLTYFQNEAQLEKSRLLSDRFSAERPKGSFSTLEIQRTEQGDSAMYLCASGGRTYEQYFGPGTRLTVT.

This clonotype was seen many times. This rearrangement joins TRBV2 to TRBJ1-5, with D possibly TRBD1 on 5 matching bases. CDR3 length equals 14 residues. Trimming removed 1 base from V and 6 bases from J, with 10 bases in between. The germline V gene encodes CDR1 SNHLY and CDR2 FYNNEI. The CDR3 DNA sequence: TGTGCCAGCAGTGAAGTATCAGGGTCTCAGCCCCAGCATTTT. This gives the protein CASSEVSGSQPQHF.

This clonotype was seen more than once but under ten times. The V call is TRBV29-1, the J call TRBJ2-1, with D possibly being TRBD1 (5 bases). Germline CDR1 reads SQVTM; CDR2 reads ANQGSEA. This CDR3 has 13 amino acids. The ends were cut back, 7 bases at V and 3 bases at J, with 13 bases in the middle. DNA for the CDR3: TGCAGCGCAGGGCCAACTCGCTACAATGAGCAGTTCTTC. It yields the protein CSAGPTRYNEQFF.

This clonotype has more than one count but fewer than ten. The CDR3 is CASSDRTAYNEQFF. The CDR3 DNA reads as TGTGCCAGCAGTGATAGGACAGCATACAATGAGCAGTTCTTC. The gene calls are TRBV2 and TRBJ2-1, with D possibly matching TRBD1 (6 bases). Trimming cost V 3 bases and J 4 bases, with 10 bases left between them. The CDR3 length is 14 residues. The V gene's germline CDR1 is SNHLY and CDR2 FYNNEI.